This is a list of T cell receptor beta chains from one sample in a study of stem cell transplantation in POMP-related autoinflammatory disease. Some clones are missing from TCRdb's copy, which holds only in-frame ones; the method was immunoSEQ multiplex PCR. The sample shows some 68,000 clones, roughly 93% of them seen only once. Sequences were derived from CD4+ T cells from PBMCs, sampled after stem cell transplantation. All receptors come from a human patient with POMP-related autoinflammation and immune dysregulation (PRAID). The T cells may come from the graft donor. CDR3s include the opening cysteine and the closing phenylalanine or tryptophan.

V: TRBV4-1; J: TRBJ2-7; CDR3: CASSQGTGGSYEQYF
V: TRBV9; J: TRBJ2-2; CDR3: CASSASTGNTGELFF
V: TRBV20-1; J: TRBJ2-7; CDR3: CSAETGYEQYF
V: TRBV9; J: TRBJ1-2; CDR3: CASSVDGQGDGYTF
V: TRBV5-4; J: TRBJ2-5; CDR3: CASSSGTSWETQYF
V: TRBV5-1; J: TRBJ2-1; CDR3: CASSLGEGDNEQFF
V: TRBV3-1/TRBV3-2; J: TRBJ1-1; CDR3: CASSQVPGTRGTEAFF
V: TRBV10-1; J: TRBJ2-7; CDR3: CASSELAGGHEQYF
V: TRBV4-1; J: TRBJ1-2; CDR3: CASSLPGGGGYTF
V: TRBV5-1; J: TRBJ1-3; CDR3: CASRTEGSGNTIYF
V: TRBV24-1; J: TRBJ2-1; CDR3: CATSEPEAGHNEQFF
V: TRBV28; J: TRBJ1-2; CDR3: CASSDRGYGYTF
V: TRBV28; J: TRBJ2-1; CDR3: CASTSGRNEQFF
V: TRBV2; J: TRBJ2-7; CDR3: CASSEGEAPFSYEQYF
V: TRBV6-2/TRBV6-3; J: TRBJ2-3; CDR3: CASSYTRPLADTQYF
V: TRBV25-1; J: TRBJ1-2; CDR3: CASSDRWDRRYGYTF
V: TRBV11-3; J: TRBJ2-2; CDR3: CASSMVGNTGELFF
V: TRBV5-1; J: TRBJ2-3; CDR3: CASSLAGRLTDTQYF
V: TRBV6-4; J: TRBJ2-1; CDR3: CASSPSGFYNEQFF
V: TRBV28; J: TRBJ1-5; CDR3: CASSLPVAANQPQHF
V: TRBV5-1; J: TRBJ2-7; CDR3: CASSSGGPTYEQYF
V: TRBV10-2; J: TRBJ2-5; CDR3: CASRPTWAGGLVTQYF
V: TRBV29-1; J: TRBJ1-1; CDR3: CSGSMGGTEAFF
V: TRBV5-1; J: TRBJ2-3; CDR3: CASSLAPTSASTDTQYF
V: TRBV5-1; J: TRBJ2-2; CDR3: CASSLVETSNTGELFF
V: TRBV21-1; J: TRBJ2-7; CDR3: CASSPFEREGKCYEQYF